This TCR beta chain emerged from a study of OX40 agonist ivuxolimab in advanced cancers. Study as a whole: Previous treatment with anti-PD-1, anti-PD-L1 or anti-CTLA-4 therapy was allowed; more than 35% had received some.

V was cut by 11 bases and J by 1 base, with 20 bases left in between. The germline V gene encodes CDR1 SNHLY and CDR2 FYNNEI. The CDR3 covers 16 residues. TCRdb keeps only in-frame clones here, not all; method: immunoSEQ multiplex PCR. This table holds 80,000 or so clones, around 90% found once. The chain recombines TRBV2 with TRBJ2-2, with D possibly matching TRBD1 (6 bases). The clonotype originates from an adult with an advanced solid tumor such as melanoma, head and neck, liver or kidney cancer. Source: CD4+ or CD8+ T cells sorted from blood, taken in a trial of the OX40 agonist ivuxolimab. CDR3 region: CAGSSQGILNTGELFF. The CDR3 nucleotides read TGTGCCGGAAGTAGCCAGGGGATCCTGAACACCGGGGAGCTGTTTTTT.